This is a list of T cell receptor beta chains from one sample in a study of circulating and synovial CD4+ cells in juvenile arthritis. Some clones are missing from TCRdb's copy, which holds only in-frame ones; the method was immunoSEQ multiplex PCR. The repertoire consists of 15,000 to 20,000 clones, with more than 75% occurring once and the leading ten covering approximately 0.73%. Sample: CD4+ T cells from blood. The source is a human donor with juvenile idiopathic arthritis. Each CDR3 is given with its conserved first and last residue. D genes are given only for firm matches.

d_call	v_call	cdr3_aa
TRBD1	TRBV2	CASSWGQGGGYTF
TRBD2	TRBV7-9	CASSSTSGSHSGELFF
TRBD1	TRBV30	CAWSQRDRGLYSPLHF
TRBD1	TRBV29-1	CSVAQGAGELFF
.	TRBV18	CASSRKGETQYF
.	TRBV29-1	CSVEDLQTQYF
TRBD1	TRBV5-8	CASSSGTGGLDYGYTF
TRBD1	TRBV7-8	CASSLGPDRDEQYF
.	TRBV4-3	CASSQVIRIHEQYF
.	TRBV12-5	CASGLVHSNQPQHF
TRBD1	TRBV30	CAWSATGTVGRETQYF
.	TRBV7-9	CASSFGGSTDTQYF
TRBD1	TRBV19	CASIYRGTSNYGYTF
TRBD1	TRBV30	CAWSPRGAGGYNSPLHF
.	TRBV7-2	CASSLFPGRDINYGYTF
.	TRBV27	CASSSYSSSLRDTQYF